This TCR beta chain stems from a study of tumor-infiltrating lymphocytes in primary liver carcinoma. Study-level results: Reduced overlap was seen in tumor-adjacent and tumor-blood pairs versus tumor region pairs.

A primer matching the constant region was used to make TCR beta cDNA from approximately 500 ng of total RNA. Three nested multiplex PCR rounds, a slightly modified ARM-PCR, produced the libraries for TCR beta. Forward primers for TRBV1-TRBV30 and a C-beta reverse primer served the first two PCR rounds, at around 9 cycles each. TCRdb passed the multiplex PCR reads through MiXCR, listing each CDR3 protein once. The repertoire holds over 95,000 distinct CDR3 sequences, more than 65% seen once, with around 9.5% in the top ten. CDR3 length: 14 amino acids. Co-extracting RNA and DNA was done with about 20-34 mg of unsorted bulk tissue as input. Surgical resection was the treatment these patients received for primary liver carcinoma. In regard to this clonotype: Its matching antigen is unknown. The junction departs from germline at one end; a sequencing error may be responsible.

This chain connects TRBV12-3 or TRBV12-4 to TRBJ1-4, with D hard to call. The sample taken for sequencing was liver tumor tissue from sampling region 5. Stated subset: tumor region T5, tumor centre. The TCR originated in a woman aged 55-70 years with primary liver carcinoma and hepatitis B virus infection. CDR3: CAGSPRRTNEKLFF. The CDR3 DNA sequence: TGTGCCGGCAGTCCGAGGAGGACTAATGAAAAGCTGTTTTTT.